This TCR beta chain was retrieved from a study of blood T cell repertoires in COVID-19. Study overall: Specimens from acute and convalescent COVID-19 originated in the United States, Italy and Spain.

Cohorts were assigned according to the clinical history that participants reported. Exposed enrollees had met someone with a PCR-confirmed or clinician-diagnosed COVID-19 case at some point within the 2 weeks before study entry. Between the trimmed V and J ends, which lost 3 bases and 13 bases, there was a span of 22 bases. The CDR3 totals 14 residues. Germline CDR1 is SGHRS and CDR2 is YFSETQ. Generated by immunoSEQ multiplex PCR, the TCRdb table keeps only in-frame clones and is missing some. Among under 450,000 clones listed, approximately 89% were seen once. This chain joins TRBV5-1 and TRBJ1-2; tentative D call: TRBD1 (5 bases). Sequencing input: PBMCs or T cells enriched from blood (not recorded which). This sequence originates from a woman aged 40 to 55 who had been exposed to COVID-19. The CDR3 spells CASSSGGVQTFLTF. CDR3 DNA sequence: TGCGCCAGCAGCTCTGGGGGGGTACAGACCTTTCTCACCTTC.